Included here is one T cell receptor beta chain sequence, with context. Its specific antigen is unknown. Within one base of it there is no much larger clone, and no base qualities were kept. Patients with a history of autoimmune disease or receiving systemic immunosuppression were excluded from the trial. Peripheral blood for TCR sequencing was collected from all dose cohorts at baseline, on cycle 4 day 1, and on cycle 7 day 1. Samples were obtained from an open-label, multicenter, first-in-human phase I dose-escalation trial of ivuxolimab. Adults with locally advanced or metastatic melanoma, renal cell, hepatocellular, or head and neck squamous cell carcinoma were enrolled in the trial. Before TCR sequencing, CD4+ and CD8+ T cells were separately sorted from peripheral blood. This specimen belongs to a study of OX40 agonist ivuxolimab in advanced cancers. Looking at the study overall: Ivuxolimab was a fully human IgG2 agonistic monoclonal antibody targeting the costimulatory receptor OX40 (CD134). Intravenous ivuxolimab was administered to patients every 2 weeks at six dose levels: 0.01, 0.1, 0.3, 1.5, 3 and 10 mg/kg. Of the roughly 54 dose-escalation patients, hepatocellular carcinoma was present in about 19, melanoma in roughly 15, renal cell carcinoma in 9 and head and neck cancer in 9. In the dose-escalation cohort, roughly four fifths of patients were male, and the mean age was around 60 years, with a range of roughly 23 to 85. Patients were allowed to have had prior anti-PD-1, anti-PD-L1 or anti-CTLA-4 therapy, and approximately 40% of the dose-escalation patients had been treated with checkpoint inhibitors. Partial responses occurred in three dose-escalation patients: two with cutaneous melanoma and one with hepatocellular carcinoma. Peripheral TCRbeta sequencing aimed to test whether ivuxolimab altered TCR sequence diversity and caused clonal T-cell expansion. The monotherapy dose-escalation portion (N ≈ 52 patients) of the phase I ivuxolimab trial is reported in the paper.

For sequencing of the TCRbeta CDR3 region, genomic DNA was extracted from the sorted cells. TCRbeta CDR3 regions were sequenced using the immunoSEQ Assay. TCRdb provides this immuneACCESS table in a form limited to in-frame rearrangements. Some clones are lacking; in checked studies, under half of them reflect an unresolved V gene, and why the rest are absent is not known. The sample yields over 70,000 clones; 75% to 90% were counted once. The ten top clones hold approximately 7.4% of the sample. The CDR3 sequence holds 19 residues, the cysteine and phenylalanine included. Here the CDR3 DNA is all that survives: 57 bases in frame from base 1. After removal of 0 bases from V and 3 bases from J, the junction retains 17 bases not matched to a gene. Based on the germline V gene, the CDR1 and CDR2 sequences are MGHRA and YSYEKL. Findings and caveats that apply to the study as a whole: Low levels of normalized T-cell clonal expansion were also seen in some patients who did not respond. In the 0.1-3.0 mg/kg groups, partial responders were among the patients with the lowest normalized peripheral clonal expansion, particularly in CD8+ T cells. After ivuxolimab, CD8+ T cells had more expanded clones than CD4+ T cells on average. The antigen specificity of the peripheral T cells that underwent clonal expansion was not determined. At doses of 0.1 to 3.0 mg/kg, clonal expansion of both CD4+ and CD8+ blood T cells was observed from baseline to week 6.

This receptor chain uses TRBV4-1 and TRBJ2-7; TRBD2 agrees with 7 junctional bases. This specimen consisted of CD4+ or CD8+ T cells sorted from blood, obtained in a trial of the OX40 agonist ivuxolimab. The sequence derives from an adult with an advanced solid tumor such as melanoma, head and neck, liver or kidney cancer. CDR3 loop: CASSQESALRSGTLYEQYF. The sequence in DNA is TGCGCCAGCAGCCAAGAATCAGCCTTGAGGAGCGGGACCCTCTACGAGCAGTACTTC.